This entry features one TCR beta chain sequence. The target antigen is unknown. Repertoires were generated with immunoSEQ multiplex PCR, while TCRdb's copy carries only in-frame clones and drops some. The table has about 120,000 clones, 85% to 90% seen once; the top ten hold 6% to 7%. The CDR3 runs 16 residues. The V gene end was trimmed by 0 bases and the J gene end by 1 base; junction bases not matched to a gene: 0. CDR1 and CDR2 (germline): SGHNT, YYREEE (reference sequence). The source of the sample is a study of cytomegalovirus exposure and HLA in healthy donors. General observations from the study: Accounts indicate the classifier identified cytomegalovirus status with strong specificity and sensitivity. In vitro experiments confirmed that a few CMV-associated chains were specific for CMV antigens. The finding came from a later analysis; first-cohort TCR clusters tended to co-occur in the roughly 120 validation repertoires.

V gene TRBV5-4 combines with J gene TRBJ2-3, with 12 positions matching TRBD2. The sequencing input was PBMCs. The sequence was obtained from a woman aged 18 to 35 in good health and CMV-seropositive. The CDR3 reads CASSLGTSGGTDTQYF. DNA of the CDR3: TGTGCCAGCAGCTTGGGGACTAGCGGGGGCACAGATACGCAGTATTTT.